This T cell receptor (beta chain) was observed in a study of blood T cell repertoires in COVID-19. Study as a whole: PBMCs, B-cell-depleted T cells, or T cells provided the cDNA or gDNA that made up the material.

Here immunoSEQ multiplex PCR was the method, and the copy in TCRdb shows in-frame clones only, minus some. This repertoire shows some 170,000 clones, roughly 86% found once; its top ten account for around 1.4%. The germline CDR1 and CDR2 sequences are LNHDA and SQIVND (reference sequence). Germline trimming cut 2 bases from V and 9 bases from J; bases unmatched to any gene: 12. This CDR3 is 16 amino acids long. The rearrangement joins TRBV19 to TRBJ2-1; 8 bases line up with TRBD2. Sequencing input: peripheral blood. The TCR sequence derives from a woman aged 50 to 65 with acute or convalescent COVID-19. This chain's CDR3 is CASSILSGSLQGEQFF. The CDR3 DNA sequence: TGTGCCAGTAGTATATTGAGCGGGAGTTTGCAGGGTGAGCAGTTCTTC.